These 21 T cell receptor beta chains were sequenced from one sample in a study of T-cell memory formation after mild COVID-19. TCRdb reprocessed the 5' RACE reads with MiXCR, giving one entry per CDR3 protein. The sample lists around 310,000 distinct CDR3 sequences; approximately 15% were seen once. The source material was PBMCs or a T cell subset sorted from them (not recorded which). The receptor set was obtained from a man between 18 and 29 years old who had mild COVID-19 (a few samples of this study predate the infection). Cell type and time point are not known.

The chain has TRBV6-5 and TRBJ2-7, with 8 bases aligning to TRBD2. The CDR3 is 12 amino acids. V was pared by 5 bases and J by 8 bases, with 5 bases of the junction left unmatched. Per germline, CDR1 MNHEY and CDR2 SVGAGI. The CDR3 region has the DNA TGTGCCAGCAGTCTCCGGGGGGGCCAGCAGTACTTC. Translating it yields CASSLRGGQQYF.

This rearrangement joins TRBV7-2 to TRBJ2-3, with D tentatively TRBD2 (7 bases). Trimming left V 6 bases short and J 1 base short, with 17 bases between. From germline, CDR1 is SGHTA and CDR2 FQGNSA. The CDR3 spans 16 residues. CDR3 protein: CASSLGGRTRTDTQYF. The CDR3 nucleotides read TGTGCCAGCAGTCTGGGGGGGCGCACTCGCACAGATACGCAGTATTTT.

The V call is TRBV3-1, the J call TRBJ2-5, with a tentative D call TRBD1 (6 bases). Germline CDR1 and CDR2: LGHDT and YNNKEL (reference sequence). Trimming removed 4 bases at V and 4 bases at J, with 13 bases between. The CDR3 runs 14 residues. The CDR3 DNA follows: TGTGCCAGCAGCCCCTGGACAGCCCGAGAGACCCAGTACTTC. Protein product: CASSPWTARETQYF.

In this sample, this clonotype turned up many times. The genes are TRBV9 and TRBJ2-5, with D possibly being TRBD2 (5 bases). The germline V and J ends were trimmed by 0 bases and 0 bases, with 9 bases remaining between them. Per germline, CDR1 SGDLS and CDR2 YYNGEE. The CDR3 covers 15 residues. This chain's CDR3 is CASSVGGLNQETQYF. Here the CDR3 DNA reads TGTGCCAGCAGCGTAGGAGGACTCAACCAAGAGACCCAGTACTTC. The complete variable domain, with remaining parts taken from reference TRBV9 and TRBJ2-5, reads DSGVTQTPKHLITATGQRVTLRCSPRSGDLSVYWYQQSLDQGLQFLIQYYNGEERAKGNILERFSAQQFPDLHSELNLSSLELGDSALYFCASSVGGLNQETQYFGPGTRLLVL.

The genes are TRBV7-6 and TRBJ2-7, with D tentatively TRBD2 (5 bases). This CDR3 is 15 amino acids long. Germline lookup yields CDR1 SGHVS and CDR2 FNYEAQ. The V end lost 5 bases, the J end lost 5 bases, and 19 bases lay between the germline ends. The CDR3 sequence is CASSLGPLEVHEQYF. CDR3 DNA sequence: TGTGCCAGCAGCCTCGGACCCCTGGAGGTCCACGAGCAGTACTTC.

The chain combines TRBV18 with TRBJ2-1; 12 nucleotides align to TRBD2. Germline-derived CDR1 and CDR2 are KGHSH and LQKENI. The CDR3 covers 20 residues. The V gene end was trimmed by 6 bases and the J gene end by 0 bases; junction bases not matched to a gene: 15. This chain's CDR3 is CASSPSQLAGGPSSYNEQFF. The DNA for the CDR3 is TGTGCCAGCTCGCCATCACAACTAGCGGGGGGCCCCAGCTCCTACAATGAGCAGTTCTTC.

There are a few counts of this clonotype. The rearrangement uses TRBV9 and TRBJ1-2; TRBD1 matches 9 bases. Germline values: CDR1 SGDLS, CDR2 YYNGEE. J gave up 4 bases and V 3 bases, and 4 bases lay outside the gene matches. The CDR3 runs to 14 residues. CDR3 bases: TGTGCCAGCAGCGCCGGGACAGGGATCTATGGCTACACCTTC. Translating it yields CASSAGTGIYGYTF.

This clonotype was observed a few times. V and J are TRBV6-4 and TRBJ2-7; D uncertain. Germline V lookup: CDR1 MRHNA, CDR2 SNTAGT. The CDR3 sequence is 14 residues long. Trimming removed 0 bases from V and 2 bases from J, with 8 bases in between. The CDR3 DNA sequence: TGTGCCAGCAGTGACTCTTCGGGCCCCTACGAGCAGTACGTC. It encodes CASSDSSGPYEQYV.

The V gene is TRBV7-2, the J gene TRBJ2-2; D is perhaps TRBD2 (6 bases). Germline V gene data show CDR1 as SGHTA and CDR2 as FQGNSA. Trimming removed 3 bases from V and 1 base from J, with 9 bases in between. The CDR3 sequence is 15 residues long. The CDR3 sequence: CASSFRGMNTGELFF. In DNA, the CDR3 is TGTGCCAGCAGCTTTCGGGGGATGAACACCGGGGAGCTGTTTTTT.

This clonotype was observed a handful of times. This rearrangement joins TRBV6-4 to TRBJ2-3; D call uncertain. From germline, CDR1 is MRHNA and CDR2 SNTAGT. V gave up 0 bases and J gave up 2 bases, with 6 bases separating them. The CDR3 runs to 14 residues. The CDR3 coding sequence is TGTGCCAGCAGTGACTCGGAAGTCACAGATACGCAGTATTTT. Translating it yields CASSDSEVTDTQYF.

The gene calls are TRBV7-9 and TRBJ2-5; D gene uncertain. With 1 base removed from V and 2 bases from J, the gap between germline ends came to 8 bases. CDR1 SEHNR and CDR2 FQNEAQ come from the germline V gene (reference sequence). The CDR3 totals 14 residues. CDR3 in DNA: TGTGCCAGCAGCTTAGGTTCCAGACAAGAGACCCAGTACTTC. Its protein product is CASSLGSRQETQYF.

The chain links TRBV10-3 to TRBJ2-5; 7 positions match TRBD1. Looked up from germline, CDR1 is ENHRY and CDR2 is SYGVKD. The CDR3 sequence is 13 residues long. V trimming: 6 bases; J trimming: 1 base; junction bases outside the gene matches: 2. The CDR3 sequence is CAIRGDSQETQYF. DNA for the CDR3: TGTGCCATCAGAGGGGACAGCCAAGAGACCCAGTACTTC.

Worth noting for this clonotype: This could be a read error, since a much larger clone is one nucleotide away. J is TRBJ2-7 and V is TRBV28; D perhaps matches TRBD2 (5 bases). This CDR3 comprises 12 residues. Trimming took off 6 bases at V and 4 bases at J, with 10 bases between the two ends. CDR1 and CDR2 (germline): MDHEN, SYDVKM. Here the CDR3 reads CASSFSGYEQYV. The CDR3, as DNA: TGTGCCAGCAGCTTCTCGGGGTACGAGCAGTACGTC.

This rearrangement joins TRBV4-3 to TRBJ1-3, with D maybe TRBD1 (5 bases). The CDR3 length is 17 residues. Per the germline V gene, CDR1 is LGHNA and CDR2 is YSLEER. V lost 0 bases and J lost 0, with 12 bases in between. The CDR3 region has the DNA TGCGCCAGCAGCCAAGAGCCCCAGGGCCCCTCTGGAAACACCATATATTTT. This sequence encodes CASSQEPQGPSGNTIYF.

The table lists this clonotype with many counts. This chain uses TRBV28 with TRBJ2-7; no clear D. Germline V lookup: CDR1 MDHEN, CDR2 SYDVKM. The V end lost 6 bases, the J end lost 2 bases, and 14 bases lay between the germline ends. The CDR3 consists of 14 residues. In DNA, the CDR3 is TGTGCCAGCAGACCCCCCGATAGTCCCTACGAGCAGTACGTC. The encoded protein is CASRPPDSPYEQYV.

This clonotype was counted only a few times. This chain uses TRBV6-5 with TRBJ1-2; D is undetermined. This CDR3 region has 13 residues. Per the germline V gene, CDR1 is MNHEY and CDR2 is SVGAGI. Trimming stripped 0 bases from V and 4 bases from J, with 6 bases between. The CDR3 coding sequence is TGTGCCAGCAGTTACTCGGCAGTCTATGGCTACACCTTC. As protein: CASSYSAVYGYTF.

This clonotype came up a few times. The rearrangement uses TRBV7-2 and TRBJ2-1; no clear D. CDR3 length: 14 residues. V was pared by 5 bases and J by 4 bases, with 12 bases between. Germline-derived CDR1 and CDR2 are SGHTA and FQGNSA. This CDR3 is CASSPWDQYNEQFF. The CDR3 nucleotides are TGTGCCAGCAGCCCCTGGGATCAGTACAATGAGCAGTTCTTC.

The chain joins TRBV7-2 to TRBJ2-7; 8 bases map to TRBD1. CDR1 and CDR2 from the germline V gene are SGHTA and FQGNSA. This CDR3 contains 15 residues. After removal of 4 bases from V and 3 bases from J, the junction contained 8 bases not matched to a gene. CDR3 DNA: TGTGCCAGCAGCTCCCGACAGGGGCCGTACTACGAGCAGTACGTC. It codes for CASSSRQGPYYEQYV.

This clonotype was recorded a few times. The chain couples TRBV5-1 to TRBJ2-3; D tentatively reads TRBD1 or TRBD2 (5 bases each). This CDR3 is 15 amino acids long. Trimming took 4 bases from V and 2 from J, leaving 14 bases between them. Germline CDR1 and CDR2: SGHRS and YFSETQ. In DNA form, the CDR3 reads TGCGCCAGCAGCAAAGCGAGGGGAGACACAGATACGCAGTATTTT. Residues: CASSKARGDTDTQYF.

The CDR3: CASSSPSPQIQFF. CDR3 coding DNA: TGTGCCAGCAGCTCCCCAAGTCCTCAGATTCAGTTCTTC. The chain recombines TRBV7-8 with TRBJ2-1; D gene uncertain. V was pared by 4 bases and J by 13 bases, with 17 bases between. This CDR3 is 13 amino acids long. The germline V gene encodes CDR1 SGHVS and CDR2 FQNEAQ.

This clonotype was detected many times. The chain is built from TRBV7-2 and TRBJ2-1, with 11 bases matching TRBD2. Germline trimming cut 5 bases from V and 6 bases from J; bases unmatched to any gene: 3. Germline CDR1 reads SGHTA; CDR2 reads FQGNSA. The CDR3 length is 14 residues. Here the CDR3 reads CASSMGLAANEQFF. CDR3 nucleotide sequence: TGTGCCAGCAGCATGGGACTAGCGGCCAATGAGCAGTTCTTC.